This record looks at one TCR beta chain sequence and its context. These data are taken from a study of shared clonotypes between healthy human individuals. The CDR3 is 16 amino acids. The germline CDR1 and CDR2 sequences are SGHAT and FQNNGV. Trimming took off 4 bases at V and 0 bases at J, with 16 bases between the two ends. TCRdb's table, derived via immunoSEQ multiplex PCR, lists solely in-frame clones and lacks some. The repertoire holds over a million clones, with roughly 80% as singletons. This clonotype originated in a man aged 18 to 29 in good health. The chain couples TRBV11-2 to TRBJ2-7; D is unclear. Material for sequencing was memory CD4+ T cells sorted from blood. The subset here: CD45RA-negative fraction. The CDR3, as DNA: TGTGCCAGCAGCTCCTTCGGATCCGTAAGCTCCTACGAGCAGTACTTC. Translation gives CASSSFGSVSSYEQYF.